Listed below are T cell receptor beta chains from one sample, sequenced in a study of Ad26.COV2.S vaccination and SARS-CoV-2 variants. The table came from immunoSEQ multiplex PCR; TCRdb's copy has only in-frame clones and leaves some out. The sample shows around 300,000 clones, more than 85% of them seen only once. Sequencing used peripheral blood, obtained in a trial of Ad26.COV2.S vaccine versus placebo. Receptor source: a person between 18 and 65 years old who received the Ad26.COV2.S COVID-19 vaccine or a placebo. CDR3s include the opening cysteine and the closing phenylalanine or tryptophan. A D gene is named only where the DNA matches it firmly. For some rows the clone size is stated as once, few or many, or as a class when expanded; others skip it.

j_call,clone_size,v_call,d_call,cdr3_nt,cdr3_aa
TRBJ2-3,few,TRBV19,NA,TGTGCCAGTAGTAGGGCAGAAAGCACAGATACGCAGTATTTT,CASSRAESTDTQYF
TRBJ2-2,NA,TRBV18,TRBD1,TGTGCCAGCTCACCTTCGGACAGGGAGGACACCGGGGAGCTGTTTTTT,CASSPSDREDTGELFF
TRBJ2-1,NA,TRBV3-1/TRBV3-2,TRBD2,TGTGCCAGCAGCCAAGATCCGGGGGGGCAGTTCTTC,CASSQDPGGQFF
TRBJ1-5,once,TRBV5-1,NA,TGCGCCAGCAGCCAGGACGGATATAGCAATCAGCCCCAGCATTTT,CASSQDGYSNQPQHF
TRBJ2-5,NA,TRBV2,NA,TGTGCCAGCAGCGACGAAGAGACCCAGTACTTC,CASSDEETQYF
TRBJ2-7,NA,TRBV2,NA,TGTGCCAGCACCCACCCGGTGACAGGTGGCCACGAGCAGTACTTC,CASTHPVTGGHEQYF
TRBJ2-3,NA,TRBV7-9,TRBD2,TGTGCCAGCAGTCTAAGGACTAGCGGAGCCTTCACAGATACGCAGTATTTT,CASSLRTSGAFTDTQYF
TRBJ1-1,once,TRBV13,NA,TGTGCCAGCAGCTTATTAGGGGCAAGGGGACCCAACACTGAAGCTTTCTTT,CASSLLGARGPNTEAFF
TRBJ2-5,NA,TRBV19,TRBD2,TGTGCCAGTTCCGGGGGGGTCCAAGAGACCCAGTACTTC,CASSGGVQETQYF
TRBJ2-7,NA,TRBV6-5,NA,TGTGCCAGCAGTTCATGGAACTCCTACGAGCAGTACTTC,CASSSWNSYEQYF
TRBJ2-1,NA,TRBV24-1,TRBD2,TGTGCCACCAGTGACCCAGGGACTAGCGGGAGTACTGAGCAGTTCTTC,CATSDPGTSGSTEQFF
TRBJ1-5,NA,TRBV2,NA,TGTGCCAGCAGTGAAAAGCATCGAGGGGGACCCCCGCTCAATAGCAATCAGCCCCAGCATTTT,CASSEKHRGGPPLNSNQPQHF
TRBJ2-7,NA,TRBV19,NA,TGTGCCAGTAGCTTAGGAGGGCCGGGTAACGCCTACGAGCAGTACTTC,CASSLGGPGNAYEQYF
TRBJ1-2,NA,TRBV7-2,NA,TGTGCCAGCAGCTTAGCGGGCCAGATCCCAAACTATGGCTACACCTTC,CASSLAGQIPNYGYTF
TRBJ2-1,NA,TRBV7-2,NA,TGTGCCAGCAGCTTAGAATTGGACAGCGAGCAGTTCTTC,CASSLELDSEQFF
TRBJ2-1,NA,TRBV14,NA,TGTGCCAGCAGCCAGCGGTCTAGCGACAATGAGCAGTTCTTC,CASSQRSSDNEQFF
TRBJ1-3,NA,TRBV3-1/TRBV3-2,NA,TGTGCCAGCAGCCAAGATCTATCCGGAAACACCATATATTTT,CASSQDLSGNTIYF
TRBJ2-7,NA,TRBV5-1,TRBD1,TGCGCCAGCAGCCTCGGGACAGGGACCTACGAGCAGTACTTC,CASSLGTGTYEQYF
TRBJ2-5,NA,TRBV5-1,TRBD2,TGCGCCAGCAGCCCGTGGACTAGCGGGAGTGTTGGGACCCAGTACTTC,CASSPWTSGSVGTQYF
TRBJ2-7,NA,TRBV19,TRBD1,TGTGCCAGTAGTATGGCAGGGGGCTCCTACGAGCAGTACTTC,CASSMAGGSYEQYF
TRBJ2-1,NA,TRBV18,NA,TGTGCCAGCTCACCCACGACAGTCTACAATGAGCAGTTCTTC,CASSPTTVYNEQFF
TRBJ2-7,NA,TRBV10-3,TRBD1,TGTGCCATCAGTGACCTGTATGGGACAGTTGACGAGCAGTACTTC,CAISDLYGTVDEQYF
TRBJ2-1,once,TRBV7-9,TRBD1,TGTGCCAGCAGCCCCTCGGGGACAGTTAGTAATGAGCAGTTCTTC,CASSPSGTVSNEQFF
TRBJ2-1,NA,TRBV19,TRBD2,TGTGCCAGTAGTACGCTAGCGGGAGAAGCCTACAATGAGCAGTTCTTC,CASSTLAGEAYNEQFF
TRBJ1-4,NA,TRBV9,NA,TGTGCCAGCAGCGTAGCTACAGGTACCGCAACTAATGAAAAACTGTTTTTT,CASSVATGTATNEKLFF
TRBJ1-2,NA,TRBV6-5,TRBD1,TGTGCCAGCAGTTACTACAGGGGCCATGGCTACACCTTC,CASSYYRGHGYTF
TRBJ1-2,NA,TRBV5-5,NA,TGTGCCAGCAGCTTGGCCTGGCGGGCCTATGGCTACACCTTC,CASSLAWRAYGYTF
TRBJ2-2,NA,TRBV6-5,NA,TGTGCCAGCAGTTACCGGCAAGTCACCGGGGAGCTGTTTTTT,CASSYRQVTGELFF
TRBJ2-1,once,TRBV5-5,TRBD1,TGTGCCAGCAGCTTGGTAGGACAGGGTTACTCCTACAATGAGCAGTTCTTC,CASSLVGQGYSYNEQFF
TRBJ2-1,NA,TRBV4-1,NA,TGCGCCAGCAGCCAAGTTAGCCTGATCCTCTACAATGAGCAGTTCTTC,CASSQVSLILYNEQFF
TRBJ2-1,once,TRBV7-3,TRBD1,TGTGCCAGCAGCTTAACGGACAGGGCTTACAATGAGCAGTTCTTC,CASSLTDRAYNEQFF
TRBJ1-6,NA,TRBV27,TRBD1,TGTGCCAGCACCAGGGGGCCGAATTCACCCCTCCACTTT,CASTRGPNSPLHF
TRBJ1-5,once,TRBV7-8,NA,TGTGCCAGCAGCTTTGCCGCGGAGCCCCAGCATTTT,CASSFAAEPQHF
TRBJ1-2,NA,TRBV28,NA,TGTGCCAGCAGTTTACAGGCCTATGGCTACACCTTC,CASSLQAYGYTF
TRBJ1-2,few,TRBV30,NA,TGTGCCTGGAGTGCTAAGGACAGAGCTGGCTATGGCTACACCTTC,CAWSAKDRAGYGYTF
TRBJ2-1,NA,TRBV25-1,NA,TGTGCCAGCATCTCCGGGACAACCCCGTACAATGAGCAGTTCTTC,CASISGTTPYNEQFF
TRBJ2-5,NA,TRBV29-1,TRBD2,TGCAGCGTGGGGGCGGGAGGGTCCCAAGAGACCCAGTACTTC,CSVGAGGSQETQYF
TRBJ2-7,NA,TRBV3-1/TRBV3-2,NA,TGTGCCAGCAGCCAAGAGAGACTCGAGATCTCCTACGAGCAGTACTTC,CASSQERLEISYEQYF
TRBJ1-2,NA,TRBV27,TRBD1,TGTGCCAGCAGTCCAGCGGGACAGGGGTCTTTTGACTATGGCTACACCTTC,CASSPAGQGSFDYGYTF
TRBJ2-7,NA,TRBV5-1,NA,TGCGCCAGCAGCTTGGGTTCAGGGCAGGGGGGCGACGAGCAGTACTTC,CASSLGSGQGGDEQYF